Following are 17 T cell receptor beta chains from one sample sequenced in a study of CD8+ T cells in alopecia areata. Following extraction, RNA underwent reverse transcription to cDNA, which served as the sequencing template. Produced via immunoSEQ multiplex PCR; TCRdb's table is partial and in-frame only. The sample holds hundreds of thousands of clones; about 60% are singletons and the top ten take about 0.88%. Treatment described: oral pan-JAK inhibitor, 5-10 mg twice daily. Sequenced material: CD4+ T cells sorted from blood, taken between weeks 51 and 54, from a patient treated with tofacitinib. The receptors stem from a human donor with alopecia areata.

The chain joins TRBV9 to TRBJ2-5, with 10 bases identical to TRBD2. The CDR3 length is 15 residues. Germline CDR1 and CDR2: SGDLS and YYNGEE. Trimming cost V 3 bases and J 2 bases; bases outside gene matches: 4. The CDR3 reads CASSAYSGGQETQYF. CDR3 sequence (DNA): TGTGCCAGCAGCGCCTATAGCGGGGGGCAAGAGACCCAGTACTTC.

The rearrangement joins TRBV7-9 to TRBJ1-5; D gene unclear. Germline V CDR1 and CDR2: SEHNR, FQNEAQ (reference sequence). Trimming left V 5 bases short and J 5 bases short, with 13 bases between. The CDR3 runs to 14 residues. The CDR3 region is CASSPLNADQPQHF. In nucleotides, the CDR3 is TGTGCCAGCAGCCCCCTCAACGCGGATCAGCCCCAGCATTTT.

The chain uses TRBV7-2 and TRBJ1-1; 8 nucleotides line up with TRBD1. Germline loops: CDR1 SGHTA, CDR2 FQGNSA. Unmatched junction bases numbered 6, after V lost 4 bases and J lost 5 bases. The CDR3 has 14 residues. CDR3 nucleotide sequence: TGTGCCAGCAGCTCGACAGGGGCAGGGACTGAAGCTTTCTTT. It yields the protein CASSSTGAGTEAFF. Based on the CDR3 plus reference TRBV7-2 and TRBJ1-1, the full variable domain is GAGVSQSPSNKVTEKGKDVELRCDPISGHTALYWYRQSLGQGLEFLIYFQGNSAPDKSGLPSDRFSAERTGGSVSTLTIQRTQQEDSAVYLCASSSTGAGTEAFFGQGTRLTVV.

The rearrangement uses TRBV19 and TRBJ1-2, with 8 bases fitting TRBD1. The J segment lost 3 bases and the V segment lost 4 bases, leaving 1 base of the junction unmatched. The CDR3 totals 13 residues. Germline V gene sequence: CDR1 LNHDA, CDR2 SQIVND (reference sequence). CDR3 nucleotides: TGTGCCAGTAGTAGGGGACAGGACTATGGCTACACCTTC. Amino acid sequence: CASSRGQDYGYTF.

The gene calls are TRBV7-2 and TRBJ2-5, with D perhaps TRBD1 (6 bases). The CDR3 has 15 amino acids. The germline V and J ends were trimmed by 3 bases and 4 bases, with 15 bases remaining between them. The germline gives CDR1 SGHTA, CDR2 FQGNSA. DNA of the CDR3: TGTGCCAGCAGCTTCGCCAGGGGAACGGGAGAGACCCAGTACTTC. Its translation is CASSFARGTGETQYF.

V is TRBV7-2 and J is TRBJ2-5; D possibly corresponds to TRBD2 (6 bases). There are 16 residues in the CDR3. Germline-derived CDR1 and CDR2 are SGHTA and FQGNSA. Trimming took off 1 base at V and 5 bases at J, with 17 bases between the two ends. CDR3 nucleotide sequence: TGTGCCAGCAGCTTAGATCGGGCCCGGGGGTCGGAGACCCAGTACTTC. This translates into CASSLDRARGSETQYF.

The CDR3 DNA sequence: TGTGCCAGCAGCTCTTGGTCCTACAATGAGCAGTTCTTC. It encodes CASSSWSYNEQFF. The chain carries TRBV7-9 and TRBJ2-1; D not resolved. V was pared by 4 bases and J by 1 base, with 5 bases between. The CDR3 covers 13 residues. The germline gives CDR1 SEHNR, CDR2 FQNEAQ (reference sequence).

The chain employs TRBV10-3 and TRBJ1-1; 11 bases map to TRBD1. Germline V gene data show CDR1 as ENHRY and CDR2 as SYGVKD. The J segment lost 4 bases and the V segment lost 6 bases, leaving 4 bases of the junction unmatched. CDR3 size: 14 residues. The CDR3 region has the DNA TGTGCCATCAGCACCGGACAGGGGGCCACTGAAGCTTTCTTT. It encodes CAISTGQGATEAFF.

V is TRBV7-2 and J is TRBJ1-5; the D gene is possibly TRBD1 (6 bases). CDR3 length: 13 amino acids. Trimming cost V 6 bases and J 5 bases, with 11 bases left between them. Looked up from germline, CDR1 is SGHTA and CDR2 is FQGNSA. The CDR3 protein is CASSQGRDQPQHF. The CDR3 region has the DNA TGTGCCAGCAGTCAGGGGAGGGATCAGCCCCAGCATTTT.

This sequence joins TRBV5-6 and TRBJ2-3; the match to TRBD2 covers 9 bases. Germline V gives CDR1 SGHDT, CDR2 YYEEEE. V lost 3 bases and J lost 4; bases outside the gene matches: 6. The CDR3 is 15 residues long. In DNA, the CDR3 is TGTGCCAGCAGCTCCGTTCTAGCGGGGTCAGATACGCAGTATTTT. The encoded protein is CASSSVLAGSDTQYF.

The rearrangement joins TRBV5-4 to TRBJ2-7; 12 nucleotides match TRBD1. The CDR3 spans 15 residues. V lost 4 bases, J lost 6 bases, and 8 bases stayed unmatched. Germline V gene data show CDR1 as SGHNT and CDR2 as YYREEE (reference sequence). The CDR3 region is CASSQPGQGASEQYF. The DNA of the CDR3 is TGTGCCAGCAGCCAGCCGGGACAGGGGGCTAGCGAGCAGTACTTC.

The V and J genes are TRBV30 and TRBJ2-3; D is ambiguous. Trimming removed 0 bases from V and 4 bases from J, with 17 bases in between. Germline assignment: CDR1 GTSNPN and CDR2 SVGIG (reference sequence). The CDR3 totals 16 residues. CDR3 sequence reads: CAWSVRALQWPDTQYF. For the CDR3, the DNA is TGTGCCTGGAGTGTACGGGCCCTCCAATGGCCAGATACGCAGTATTTT.

The rearrangement uses TRBV15 and TRBJ2-1, with 7 bases lining up with TRBD1. The CDR3 totals 14 residues. The V segment lost 1 base and the J segment 7 bases; nucleotides outside the gene matches: 4. Germline CDR1 reads LNHNV; CDR2 reads YYDKDF (reference sequence). This CDR3 is CATSRGDSLNEQFF. The CDR3, as DNA: TGTGCCACCAGCAGAGGGGACAGTCTTAATGAGCAGTTCTTC.

The chain combines TRBV10-3 with TRBJ2-7; TRBD1 aligns across 7 bases. Trimming at V came to 6 bases and at J to 1 base, leaving 3 bases not matched to a gene. The length of the CDR3 is 13 residues. CDR1 ENHRY and CDR2 SYGVKD come from the germline V gene. DNA for the CDR3: TGTGCCATCAGAACAGGGGATTCCTACGAGCAGTACTTC. Protein product: CAIRTGDSYEQYF.

The chain is built from TRBV5-1 and TRBJ1-6; the match to TRBD1 covers 10 bases. Germline CDR1 reads SGHRS; CDR2 reads YFSETQ. V trimming: 4 bases; J trimming: 10 bases; junction bases outside the gene matches: 8. CDR3 size: 15 residues. CDR3 sequence: CASSPTGGLGSPLHF. The CDR3 DNA reads TGCGCCAGCAGCCCGACAGGGGGCCTCGGGTCACCCCTCCACTTT.

The V call is TRBV6-5, the J call TRBJ2-7; D not certain. The V end was cut by 5 bases, the J end by 7 bases, with 21 bases between. Germline V gene lookup returns CDR1 MNHEY and CDR2 SVGAGI. This CDR3 contains 15 residues. CDR3 region: CASSPTDTVPREQYF. In nucleotides, the CDR3 is TGTGCCAGCAGTCCCACAGACACCGTACCTCGGGAGCAGTACTTC.

The V call is TRBV2, the J call TRBJ1-1; D is possibly TRBD1 (5 bases). The CDR3 consists of 13 residues. Germline CDR1 and CDR2: SNHLY and FYNNEI. The ends were cut back, 9 bases at V and 0 bases at J, with 11 bases in the middle. The chain's CDR3 is CASPTDLNTEAFF. The CDR3 DNA reads TGTGCCAGTCCGACAGACCTGAACACTGAAGCTTTCTTT.